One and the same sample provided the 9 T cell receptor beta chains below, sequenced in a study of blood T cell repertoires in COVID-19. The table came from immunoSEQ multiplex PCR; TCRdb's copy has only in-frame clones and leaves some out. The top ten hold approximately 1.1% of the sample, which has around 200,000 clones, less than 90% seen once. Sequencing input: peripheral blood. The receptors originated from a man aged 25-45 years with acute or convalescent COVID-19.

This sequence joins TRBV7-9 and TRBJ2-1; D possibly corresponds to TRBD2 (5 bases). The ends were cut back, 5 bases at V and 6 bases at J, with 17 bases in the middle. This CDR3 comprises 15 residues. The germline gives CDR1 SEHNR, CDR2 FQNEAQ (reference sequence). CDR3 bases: TGTGCCAGCAGCCTGGACTCCTTACGTCTCAATGAGCAGTTCTTC. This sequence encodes CASSLDSLRLNEQFF.

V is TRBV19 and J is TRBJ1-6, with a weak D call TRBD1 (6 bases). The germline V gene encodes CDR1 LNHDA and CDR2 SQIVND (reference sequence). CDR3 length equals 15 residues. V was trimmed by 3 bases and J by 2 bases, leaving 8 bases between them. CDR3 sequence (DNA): TGTGCCAGTAGTATCGGGACAACCTATAATTCACCCCTCCACTTT. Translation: CASSIGTTYNSPLHF.

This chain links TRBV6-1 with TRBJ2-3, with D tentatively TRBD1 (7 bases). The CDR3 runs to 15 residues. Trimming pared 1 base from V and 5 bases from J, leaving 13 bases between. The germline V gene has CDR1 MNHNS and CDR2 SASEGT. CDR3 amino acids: CASSEVQGRGDTQYF. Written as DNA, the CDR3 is TGTGCCAGCAGTGAAGTACAGGGGCGGGGAGATACGCAGTATTTT.

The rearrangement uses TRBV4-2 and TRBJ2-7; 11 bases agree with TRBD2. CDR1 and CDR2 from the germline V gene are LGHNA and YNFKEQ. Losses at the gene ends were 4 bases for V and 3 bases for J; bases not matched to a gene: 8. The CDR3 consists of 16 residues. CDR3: CASSPIAGGLLYEQYF. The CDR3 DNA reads TGTGCCAGCAGCCCAATAGCGGGGGGGCTTCTCTACGAGCAGTACTTC.

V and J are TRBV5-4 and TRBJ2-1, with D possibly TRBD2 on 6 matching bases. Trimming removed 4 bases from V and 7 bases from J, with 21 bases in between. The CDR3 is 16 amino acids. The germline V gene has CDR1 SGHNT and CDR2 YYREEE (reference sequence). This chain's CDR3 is CASSRRLGGPGNEQFF. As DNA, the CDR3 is TGTGCCAGCAGCCGAAGGCTTGGAGGGCCGGGAAATGAGCAGTTCTTC.

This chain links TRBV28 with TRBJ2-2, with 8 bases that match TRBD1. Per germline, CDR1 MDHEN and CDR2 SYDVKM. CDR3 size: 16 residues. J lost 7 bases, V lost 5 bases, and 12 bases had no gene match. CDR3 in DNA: TGTGCCAGCAGTCCCTGGGGGCAGGGGGCCAACGGGGAGCTGTTTTTT. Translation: CASSPWGQGANGELFF.

The CDR3: CASSQVGTSGPMGETQYF. The CDR3 region has the DNA TGTGCCAGCAGCCAAGTTGGGACTAGCGGACCCATGGGAGAGACCCAGTACTTC. This chain uses TRBV3-1 (or the pseudogene TRBV3-2) with TRBJ2-5; 11 nucleotides match TRBD2. V was pared by 1 base and J by 4 bases, with 11 bases of the junction left unmatched. Germline V CDR1 and CDR2: LGHDT, YNNKEL (reference sequence). The CDR3 extends over 18 amino acids.

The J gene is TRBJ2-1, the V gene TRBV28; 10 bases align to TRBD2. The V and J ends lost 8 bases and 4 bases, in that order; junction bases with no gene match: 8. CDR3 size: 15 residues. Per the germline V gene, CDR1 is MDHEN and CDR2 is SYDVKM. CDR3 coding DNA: TGTGCCAGCGTTCCCCTAGCGGGAGATTACAATGAGCAGTTCTTC. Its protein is CASVPLAGDYNEQFF.

DNA of the CDR3: TGTGCCAGCAGCTCCGGAGCAGGACATCAGTATGGCCAGCAGTACTTC. Protein: CASSSGAGHQYGQQYF. The chain carries TRBV5-5 and TRBJ2-7; a weak D match, TRBD1 (5 bases). The CDR3 runs 16 residues. Germline loops: CDR1 SGHKS, CDR2 YYEKEE (reference sequence). The V end lost 3 bases, the J end lost 8 bases, and 24 bases lay between the germline ends.